These 22 T cell receptor beta chains came from one sample sequenced in a study of cytomegalovirus exposure and HLA in healthy donors. Some clones are missing from TCRdb's copy, which holds only in-frame ones; the method was immunoSEQ multiplex PCR. The data contain around 160,000 clones, 91% of them singletons. Sequenced sample: PBMCs. Receptors originate from a woman aged 18 to 35 in good health and CMV-seropositive.

V usage is TRBV7-2 and J usage is TRBJ2-5, with 7 bases that match TRBD2. The CDR3 length is 14 residues. Germline loops: CDR1 SGHTA, CDR2 FQGNSA. Unmatched junction bases numbered 6, after V lost 2 bases and J lost 6 bases. The chain's CDR3 is CASSLSGVAKTQYF. The CDR3 region has the DNA TGTGCCAGCAGCTTAAGCGGGGTGGCAAAGACCCAGTACTTC.

The rearrangement uses TRBV5-1 and TRBJ2-7; D is undetermined. Trimming took 4 bases from V and 2 from J, leaving 16 bases between them. Germline V gives CDR1 SGHRS, CDR2 YFSETQ. The CDR3 contains 15 residues. The CDR3 DNA follows: TGCGCCAGCAGCGTGGAGCTCGGTAGAACCTACGAGCAGTACTTC. Amino acids: CASSVELGRTYEQYF.

The chain carries TRBV5-1 and TRBJ2-7, with a possible D match to TRBD2 (6 bases). The CDR3 is made up of 14 amino acids. Between the trimmed V and J ends, which lost 4 bases and 3 bases, there was a span of 14 bases. Germline loops: CDR1 SGHRS, CDR2 YFSETQ. The CDR3 loop is CASSPGGGDYEQYF. Here the CDR3 DNA reads TGCGCCAGCAGCCCCGGGGGAGGCGACTACGAGCAGTACTTC.

The chain combines TRBV11-1 with TRBJ2-3, with 14 bases matching TRBD2. V was clipped by 6 bases and J by 5 bases; unmatched bases: 10. Germline CDR1 and CDR2: SGHAT and FQDESV (reference sequence). The CDR3 loop spans 17 amino acids. This CDR3 is CASSSATSGGAGDTQYF. In nucleotides, the CDR3 is TGTGCCAGCAGTTCAGCGACTAGCGGGGGGGCCGGAGATACGCAGTATTTT.

The chain recombines TRBV28 with TRBJ1-1; perhaps TRBD1 as D (6 bases). CDR1 and CDR2 (germline): MDHEN, SYDVKM. Trimming removed 6 bases at V and 0 bases at J, with 23 bases between. The CDR3 sequence is 18 residues long. The CDR3 is CASSQGDRTGHMNTEAFF. CDR3 bases: TGTGCCAGCAGCCAGGGAGATCGAACGGGACATATGAACACTGAAGCTTTCTTT.

V is TRBV6-1 and J is TRBJ2-1; perhaps TRBD1 as D (6 bases). Trimming took off 2 bases at V and 5 bases at J, with 22 bases between the two ends. Germline lookup yields CDR1 MNHNS and CDR2 SASEGT. This CDR3 region has 18 residues. CDR3: CASSEFPKAGVRDNEQFF. The CDR3 nucleotides read TGTGCCAGCAGTGAATTCCCCAAAGCAGGGGTCCGCGACAATGAGCAGTTCTTC.

This chain uses TRBV28 with TRBJ2-7; weak D call: TRBD2 (6 bases). The germline CDR1 and CDR2 sequences are MDHEN and SYDVKM. This CDR3 has 17 amino acids. Between the trimmed V and J ends, which lost 4 bases and 0 bases, there was a span of 19 bases. The DNA of the CDR3 is TGTGCCAGCAGTTCCCTCGGACTGGACTACTCCTCCTACGAGCAGTACTTC. This sequence encodes CASSSLGLDYSSYEQYF.

The genes are TRBV7-2 and TRBJ2-5; D remains unclear. V was clipped by 7 bases and J by 4 bases, with 10 bases between them. Germline loops: CDR1 SGHTA, CDR2 FQGNSA. There are 12 residues in the CDR3. CDR3: CASTLRGETQYF. In DNA form, the CDR3 reads TGTGCCAGCACCCTACGAGGAGAGACCCAGTACTTC.

Here the CDR3 DNA reads TGCGCCAGCAGGGAGACAGTGGCCGACACTGAAGCTTTCTTT. As protein: CASRETVADTEAFF. This sequence joins TRBV5-1 and TRBJ1-1; D perhaps matches TRBD1 (5 bases). The CDR3 sequence is 14 residues long. V was pared by 5 bases and J by 3 bases, with 14 bases between. The V gene's germline CDR1 is SGHRS and CDR2 YFSETQ. Complete variable domain (other parts from reference TRBV5-1 and TRBJ1-1): KAGVTQTPRYLIKTRGQQVTLSCSPISGHRSVSWYQQTPGQGLQFLFEYFSETQRNKGNFPGRFSGRQFSNSRSEMNVSTLELGDSALYLCASRETVADTEAFFGQGTRLTVV.

V and J are TRBV25-1 and TRBJ1-5; the D is unclear. CDR3 size: 17 residues. The germline CDR1 and CDR2 sequences are MGHDK and SYGVNS. Trimming removed 3 bases at V and 4 bases at J, with 19 bases between. This CDR3 reads CASSDPPPGLLNQPQHF. In DNA, the CDR3 is TGTGCCAGCAGTGACCCCCCACCTGGACTACTGAATCAGCCCCAGCATTTT.

V usage is TRBV11-2 and J usage is TRBJ1-2; 8 bases line up with TRBD1. The CDR3 is made up of 16 amino acids. V gave up 1 base and J gave up 0 bases; unmatched junction bases: 4. CDR1 and CDR2 (germline): SGHAT, FQNNGV. Here the CDR3 reads CASSLVQGAANYGYTF. CDR3 DNA: TGTGCCAGCAGCTTAGTCCAGGGGGCAGCTAACTATGGCTACACCTTC.

The chain links TRBV4-3 to TRBJ2-3; D call uncertain. This CDR3 is 13 amino acids long. V was cut by 0 bases and J by 3 bases, with 4 bases left in between. In germline, CDR1 is LGHNA, CDR2 YSLEER. CDR3 loop: CASSQEETDTQYF. The DNA of the CDR3 is TGCGCCAGCAGCCAAGAGGAGACAGATACGCAGTATTTT.

This sequence joins TRBV6-1 and TRBJ1-2; the match to TRBD1 covers 7 bases. Looked up from germline, CDR1 is MNHNS and CDR2 is SASEGT. With 6 bases clipped from V and 8 bases from J, the junction kept 6 bases outside the gene matches. The CDR3 extends over 12 amino acids. The CDR3 DNA sequence: TGTGCCAGCAGCACAGGGGAGAGGGGCTACACCTTC. It yields the protein CASSTGERGYTF.

The rearrangement uses TRBV5-1 and TRBJ1-2, with TRBD1 matching over 7 bases. CDR3 length: 15 residues. The ends lost 4 bases at V and 0 bases at J; junction bases unmatched: 6. Germline V lookup: CDR1 SGHRS, CDR2 YFSETQ. In DNA form, the CDR3 reads TGCGCCAGCAGCAAACCGACAGGGTCTAACTATGGCTACACCTTC. Residues: CASSKPTGSNYGYTF.

J is TRBJ1-2 and V is TRBV28; 8 bases are a match to TRBD1. This CDR3 comprises 17 residues. Looked up from germline, CDR1 is MDHEN and CDR2 is SYDVKM. Trimming took 6 bases from V and 4 from J; bases not matched to a gene: 16. CDR3 DNA: TGTGCCAGCAGCCTCACGTCGGCAGGGGGCGCCCCCTATGGCTACACCTTC. It translates to CASSLTSAGGAPYGYTF.

The chain joins TRBV23-1 to TRBJ2-3; TRBD2 is a possible D gene (5 bases). TRBV23-1 is designated an ORF whose function remains uncertain. V lost 2 bases and J 4 bases, leaving 10 bases between the germline ends. The CDR3 spans 14 residues. CDR3: CASSQGRAADTQYF. CDR3 DNA: TGCGCCAGCAGTCAAGGCAGAGCGGCAGATACGCAGTATTTT.

The V gene is TRBV11-2, the J gene TRBJ2-3; TRBD1 agrees at 7 bases. From germline, CDR1 is SGHAT and CDR2 FQNNGV. The CDR3 covers 16 residues. V lost 0 bases, J lost 2 bases, and 5 bases stayed unmatched. CDR3 in amino acids: CASSLEGTAFTDTQYF. The DNA of the CDR3 is TGTGCCAGCAGCTTAGAGGGGACAGCCTTCACAGATACGCAGTATTTT.

V gene TRBV27 combines with J gene TRBJ1-1, with 8 bases lining up with TRBD1. Trimming took 5 bases from V and 1 from J; bases not matched to a gene: 9. In germline, CDR1 is MNHEY, CDR2 SMNVEV (reference sequence). The length of the CDR3 is 16 residues. This chain's CDR3 is CASSRRQGLGNTEAFF. In DNA, the CDR3 is TGTGCCAGCAGTCGACGACAGGGGCTGGGGAACACTGAAGCTTTCTTT.

The chain combines TRBV4-3 with TRBJ2-1, with 7 bases lining up with TRBD1. Germline V lookup: CDR1 LGHNA, CDR2 YSLEER. CDR3 size: 16 residues. The V segment lost 0 bases and the J segment 2 bases; nucleotides outside the gene matches: 4. DNA for the CDR3: TGCGCCAGCAGCCAAGAAGACAGGGAACCCTACAATGAGCAGTTCTTC. Its translation: CASSQEDREPYNEQFF.

J is TRBJ1-1 and V is TRBV18; no reliable D call. Germline assignment: CDR1 KGHSH and CDR2 LQKENI. Trimming took off 6 bases at V and 1 base at J, with 9 bases between the two ends. CDR3 length: 13 residues. CDR3 amino acids: CASSKKANTEAFF. CDR3 in DNA: TGTGCCAGCTCGAAAAAAGCGAACACTGAAGCTTTCTTT.

This chain uses TRBV30 with TRBJ1-6; a weak D match, TRBD1 (6 bases). This CDR3 has 13 residues. Per the germline V gene, CDR1 is GTSNPN and CDR2 is SVGIG (reference sequence). V lost 4 bases, J lost 10 bases, and 14 bases lay in between. CDR3 sequence reads: CAWNGGLESPLHF. In DNA, the CDR3 is TGTGCCTGGAACGGGGGGCTAGAGTCACCCCTCCACTTT.

The CDR3 coding sequence is TGCGCCACCCATCCCCTAGCGGAGCATCTATACGAGCAGTACTTC. It translates to CATHPLAEHLYEQYF. The chain recombines TRBV10-1 with TRBJ2-7; 7 bases fit TRBD2. Germline V gene sequence: CDR1 WNHNN, CDR2 SYGVQD (reference sequence). The trim removed 10 bases at V and 4 bases at J, leaving 16 bases unmatched. The CDR3 sequence is 15 residues long.